The 3 T cell receptor beta chains below all came from one sample that was sequenced in a study of shared clonotypes between healthy human individuals. Positively selected for CCR7, the CD45RO-negative cells used as naive CD8 cells excluded terminally differentiated effector memory CD45RA+ cells. Generated by immunoSEQ multiplex PCR, the TCRdb table keeps only in-frame clones and is missing some. The sample has approximately 1.9 million clones; roughly 93% are singletons. Sequenced material: naive CD8+ T cells from PBMCs. Receptors originate from a man younger than 35 in good health. Some clones in this sample may be carry-over from other donors' samples.

This clone has a single count. This sequence joins TRBV6-1 and TRBJ1-1; 11 bases match TRBD1. The CDR3 is 13 residues long. Trimming removed 6 bases from V and 7 bases from J; junction bases left unmatched: 4. Germline assignment: CDR1 MNHNS and CDR2 SASEGT. CDR3 loop: CASRGQGAGEAFF. CDR3 nucleotides: TGTGCCAGCAGAGGACAGGGGGCTGGTGAAGCTTTCTTT.

This chain uses TRBV25-1 with TRBJ2-7; D may be TRBD1 (6 bases). CDR1 is MGHDK and CDR2 is SYGVNS in the germline V gene. The CDR3 consists of 13 residues. Trimming cost V 6 bases and J 1 base, with 10 bases left between them. CDR3 nucleotides: TGTGCCAGCAGAGAAGGGGGATCCTACGAGCAGTACTTC. It translates to CASREGGSYEQYF.

The chain has TRBV11-2 and TRBJ2-3; a weak D match, TRBD2 (6 bases). CDR3 length: 15 amino acids. The germline gives CDR1 SGHAT, CDR2 FQNNGV. The V gene lost 4 bases and the J gene lost 0 bases, with 11 bases spanning the gap. CDR3 loop: CASSSRRGSTDTQYF. The CDR3 DNA sequence: TGTGCCAGCAGCTCGAGGCGGGGAAGCACAGATACGCAGTATTTT.